The clone carrying this T cell receptor beta chain was picked up a small number of times. Antigen: not known. The CDR3 is 12 residues long. The germline V gene has CDR1 SQVTM and CDR2 ANQGSEA. Trimming took 7 bases from V and 8 from J, leaving 15 bases between them. The source of the sample is a study of cytomegalovirus exposure and HLA in healthy donors. Points from the study as a whole: Sequencing likely caused a cluster of highly shared sequence variants. A later analysis linked a missense DCLRE1C variant to TCR beta V- and J-gene trimming. The study designated 150 or so TCR beta chains cytomegalovirus-associated. In an earlier analysis, in under 700 donors, most V segments appeared productive either ~87% or ~30% of the time.

The PCR contained 60 Vbeta and 13 Jbeta primers. The repertoire was sequenced with immunoSEQ multiplex PCR; TCRdb's copy has only in-frame clones and lacks some. The sample consists of some 190,000 clones, 70% to 90% of them appearing once. Sequenced input: PBMCs. This receptor was taken from a male donor in good health and CMV-seronegative. The chain employs TRBV29-1 and TRBJ2-1, with D possibly matching TRBD2 (6 bases). The CDR3 region has the DNA TGCAGCGGGGGGGTTTCGGCTGATGAGCAGTTCTTC. Its translation: CSGGVSADEQFF.